The subject of this entry is one T cell receptor (beta chain). The sample comes from a study of CXCR3-negative and CXCR3-positive naive CD8 T cells. The libraries of TRB cDNA were constructed through 5' RACE using UMI labels. TCRdb reprocessed the 5' RACE reads and keeps a single row for each CDR3 protein, giving no DNA. The sample holds 50,000 to 65,000 distinct CDR3 sequences. The TCR was taken from a human donor in good health. Some clones in this sample may be carry-over from other donors' samples. Sequencing input: memory CD8+ T cells from blood.

The chain's CDR3 is CASTTAGRTLNEQFF. V is TRBV14 and J is TRBJ2-1; TCRdb selects TRBD2, and the lack of DNA leaves this call unchecked. Germline-derived CDR1 and CDR2 are SGHDN and FVKESK. CDR3 size: 15 residues.